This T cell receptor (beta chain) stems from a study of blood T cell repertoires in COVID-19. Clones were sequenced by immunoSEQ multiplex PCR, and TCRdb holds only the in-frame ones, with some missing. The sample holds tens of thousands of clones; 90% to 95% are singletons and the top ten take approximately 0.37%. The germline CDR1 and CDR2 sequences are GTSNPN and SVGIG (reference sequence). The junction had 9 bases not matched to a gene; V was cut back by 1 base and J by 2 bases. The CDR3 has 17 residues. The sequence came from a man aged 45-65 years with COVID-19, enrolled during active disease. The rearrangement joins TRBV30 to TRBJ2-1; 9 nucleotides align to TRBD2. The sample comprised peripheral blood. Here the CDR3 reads CAWSGGLAKKTYNEQFF. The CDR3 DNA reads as TGTGCCTGGAGTGGTGGACTAGCGAAAAAAACCTACAATGAGCAGTTCTTC. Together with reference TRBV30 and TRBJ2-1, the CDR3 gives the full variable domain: SQTIHQWPATLVQPVGSPLSLECTVEGTSNPNLYWYRQAAGRGLQLLFYSVGIGQISSEVPQNLSASRPQDRQFILSSKKLLLSDSGFYLCAWSGGLAKKTYNEQFFGPGTRLTVL.